The sequence of this T cell receptor beta chain was determined in a study of cytomegalovirus exposure and HLA in healthy donors. With V trimmed by 6 bases and J by 5 bases, 11 bases remained unmatched. From germline, CDR1 is SGHRS and CDR2 YFSETQ. CDR3 size: 16 residues. The PCR was carried out with 60 Vbeta primers and 13 Jbeta primers. Method: immunoSEQ multiplex PCR; TCRdb's copy keeps in-frame clones and lacks some. This sample has about 140,000 clones, with roughly three quarters found just once. The source material was PBMCs. This chain uses TRBV5-1 with TRBJ2-7, with 13 bases that match TRBD2. This TCR derives from a woman aged 25-40 years in good health and CMV-seronegative. CDR3 DNA: TGCGCCAGCACCGGGACTAGCGGGATCTTTGGCCACGAGCAGTACTTC. This codes for CASTGTSGIFGHEQYF.